Below, 30 T cell receptor beta chains from the same sample are listed, as sequenced in a study of cytomegalovirus exposure and HLA in healthy donors. The PCR ran on 60 Vbeta and 13 Jbeta primers. TCRdb's table, derived via immunoSEQ multiplex PCR, lists solely in-frame clones and lacks some. The table records roughly 150,000 clones, 70% to 80% of them present only once. The sequenced sample was PBMCs. The source is a woman between 55 and 75 years old in good health and CMV-seropositive.

The chain uses TRBV6-1 and TRBJ2-7; weak D call: TRBD2 (6 bases). The CDR3 covers 14 residues. Trimming removed 2 bases from V and 4 bases from J, with 12 bases in between. CDR1 and CDR2 (germline): MNHNS, SASEGT. CDR3 coding DNA: TGTGCCAGCAGTGAATCTGGCGGACTATACGAGCAGTACTTC. It specifies CASSESGGLYEQYF.

This clone was counted only a few times. The gene calls are TRBV18 and TRBJ2-4, with 10 bases fitting TRBD2. Per germline, CDR1 KGHSH and CDR2 LQKENI. Trimming took 5 bases from V and 0 from J; bases not matched to a gene: 13. This CDR3 has 19 amino acids. In nucleotides, the CDR3 is TGTGCCAGCTCATTCGTAGCGGGAGGAGCCCTTGTAGCCAAAAACATTCAGTACTTC. Translation gives CASSFVAGGALVAKNIQYF.

The table lists this clone with a few counts. The genes are TRBV28 and TRBJ1-1; D unresolved. Trimming pared 5 bases from V and 4 bases from J, leaving 5 bases between. The CDR3 totals 11 residues. Germline V lookup: CDR1 MDHEN, CDR2 SYDVKM. The CDR3 sequence is CASSLLTEAFF. CDR3 nucleotide sequence: TGTGCCAGCAGTCTTCTCACTGAAGCTTTCTTT. The variable domain in full, with the rest retrieved from reference TRBV28 and TRBJ1-1, is DVKVTQSSRYLVKRTGEKVFLECVQDMDHENMFWYRQDPGLGLRLIYFSYDVKMKEKGDIPEGYSVSREKKERFSLILESASTNQTSMYLCASSLLTEAFFGQGTRLTVV.

This chain connects TRBV6-4 to TRBJ1-5, with D perhaps TRBD1 (6 bases). Trimming pared 2 bases from V and 2 bases from J, leaving 19 bases between. The germline gives CDR1 MRHNA, CDR2 SNTAGT. CDR3 size: 18 residues. CDR3 bases: TGTGCCAGCAGTGACCCAATGAGGGGGGGAGGTGGCAATCAGCCCCAGCATTTT. Translating gives CASSDPMRGGGGNQPQHF.

The genes are TRBV28 and TRBJ2-3; D uncertain. The CDR3 contains 13 residues. The germline V gene has CDR1 MDHEN and CDR2 SYDVKM. Trimming stripped 5 bases from V and 5 bases from J, with 11 bases between. CDR3 bases: TGTGCCAGCAGTCTAAACCTAGGAGATACGCAGTATTTT. Amino acids: CASSLNLGDTQYF.

V and J are TRBV19 and TRBJ2-3; 9 positions match TRBD1. Germline CDR1 is LNHDA and CDR2 is SQIVND (reference sequence). This CDR3 is 16 amino acids long. J lost 1 base, V lost 3 bases, and 5 bases had no gene match. CDR3 bases: TGTGCCAGTAGTATGAACAGGGGGCTCGGCACAGATACGCAGTATTTT. It is translated as CASSMNRGLGTDTQYF.

This rearrangement joins TRBV18 to TRBJ1-4; weak D call: TRBD1 (5 bases). V was trimmed by 1 base and J by 3 bases, leaving 9 bases between them. This CDR3 has 15 amino acids. Looked up from germline, CDR1 is KGHSH and CDR2 is LQKENI. CDR3 protein: CASSPRGGANEKLFF. Written as DNA, the CDR3 is TGTGCCAGCTCACCACGCGGGGGAGCTAATGAAAAACTGTTTTTT. Drawing the rest from reference TRBV18 and TRBJ1-4, the complete variable domain is NAGVMQNPRHLVRRRGQEARLRCSPMKGHSHVYWYRQLPEEGLKFMVYLQKENIIDESGMPKERFSAEFPKEGPSILRIQQVVRGDSAAYFCASSPRGGANEKLFFGSGTQLSVL.

The chain recombines TRBV5-4 with TRBJ2-3; 12 nucleotides align to TRBD2. Trimming removed 6 bases from V and 3 bases from J; junction bases left unmatched: 8. The CDR3 totals 16 residues. CDR1 SGHNT and CDR2 YYREEE come from the germline V gene (reference sequence). The CDR3 sequence: CASTPTSGRSTDTQYF. The CDR3 DNA is TGTGCCAGCACCCCTACTAGCGGGAGGTCGACAGATACGCAGTATTTT.

Here the CDR3 reads CASSVTGLESPLHF. The CDR3, as DNA: TGCGCCAGCAGCGTGACAGGACTGGAGTCACCCCTCCACTTT. The genes are TRBV5-1 and TRBJ1-6; D is perhaps TRBD1 (6 bases). This CDR3 is built from 14 residues. With 4 bases removed from V and 10 bases from J, the gap between germline ends came to 15 bases. Germline CDR1 SGHRS, CDR2 YFSETQ.

The CDR3 DNA is TGTGCCAGCAGTACAGGGGGCGCTGGAAACACCATATATTTT. Residues: CASSTGGAGNTIYF. The chain has TRBV6-1 and TRBJ1-3, with 9 bases aligning to TRBD1. This CDR3 contains 14 residues. The J segment lost 2 bases and the V segment lost 5 bases, leaving 1 base of the junction unmatched. The germline gives CDR1 MNHNS, CDR2 SASEGT.

The V call is TRBV28, the J call TRBJ2-3; perhaps TRBD2 as D (5 bases). The V end was cut by 5 bases, the J end by 3 bases, with 15 bases between. The CDR3 totals 15 residues. Germline CDR1 MDHEN, CDR2 SYDVKM. The CDR3 sequence: CASSVPSLATDTQYF. CDR3 bases: TGTGCCAGCAGTGTCCCAAGCTTAGCGACAGATACGCAGTATTTT.

The chain carries TRBV5-4 and TRBJ2-3; D is uncertain. The length of the CDR3 is 13 residues. Looked up from germline, CDR1 is SGHNT and CDR2 is YYREEE (reference sequence). The V end was cut by 6 bases, the J end by 2 bases, with 10 bases between. The DNA of the CDR3 is TGTGCCAGCAAAAAGGAGCTCACAGATACGCAGTATTTT. Amino acid sequence: CASKKELTDTQYF.

The chain combines TRBV5-8 with TRBJ1-1; perhaps TRBD1 as D (6 bases). V shed 2 bases and J shed 0 bases, with 20 bases lying between them. The CDR3 covers 18 residues. The germline V gene encodes CDR1 SGHTS and CDR2 YDEGEE. CDR3 amino acids: CASSFVWWDILMNTEAFF. DNA for the CDR3: TGTGCCAGCAGCTTTGTATGGTGGGACATACTCATGAACACTGAAGCTTTCTTT.

J is TRBJ2-7 and V is TRBV5-4, with 11 bases aligning to TRBD2. The CDR3 length is 15 residues. Unmatched junction bases numbered 5, after V lost 0 bases and J lost 6 bases. Germline values: CDR1 SGHNT, CDR2 YYREEE (reference sequence). CDR3 coding DNA: TGTGCCAGCAGCTTGGCGACTAGCGGGAAGGGCGAGCAGTACTTC. This gives the protein CASSLATSGKGEQYF.

The chain links TRBV28 to TRBJ2-3, with D hard to call. CDR1 is MDHEN, CDR2 SYDVKM, per germline. Trimming removed 2 bases at V and 4 bases at J, with 4 bases between. CDR3 size: 12 residues. The CDR3 here is CASSLESDTQYF. The CDR3 nucleotides are TGTGCCAGCAGTTTAGAGTCAGATACGCAGTATTTT.

The J gene is TRBJ1-5, the V gene TRBV23-1; tentatively, D is TRBD1 (6 bases). TRBV23-1 qualifies as an ORF whose function is uncertain. The CDR3 contains 15 residues. V lost 2 bases and J lost 2, with 10 bases in between. In DNA form, the CDR3 reads TGCGCCAGCAGTCAAGCCAGGGGTGGCAATCAGCCCCAGCATTTT. It yields the protein CASSQARGGNQPQHF.

A single count supports this clone. The chain combines TRBV19 with TRBJ2-1; a weak D match, TRBD2 (5 bases). Germline V CDR1 and CDR2: LNHDA, SQIVND (reference sequence). This CDR3 has 15 residues. The germline V and J ends were trimmed by 1 base and 2 bases, with 9 bases remaining between them. The CDR3 sequence: CASSIAAGTYNEQFF. The CDR3 coding sequence is TGTGCCAGTAGTATAGCGGCGGGTACCTACAATGAGCAGTTCTTC. Based on the CDR3 plus reference TRBV19 and TRBJ2-1, the full variable domain is DGGITQSPKYLFRKEGQNVTLSCEQNLNHDAMYWYRQDPGQGLRLIYYSQIVNDFQKGDIAEGYSVSREKKESFPLTVTSAQKNPTAFYLCASSIAAGTYNEQFFGPGTRLTVL.

The rearrangement links TRBV28 to TRBJ1-2; D remains ambiguous. The CDR3 contains 12 residues. Germline V gene sequence: CDR1 MDHEN, CDR2 SYDVKM. Trimming took 6 bases from V and 8 from J, leaving 13 bases between them. The CDR3: CASSSGGVGYTF. The CDR3 coding sequence is TGTGCCAGCAGCTCAGGTGGCGTCGGCTACACCTTC.

A few counts support this clone. The gene calls are TRBV10-2 and TRBJ2-5, with D perhaps matching TRBD1 (6 bases). The CDR3 totals 15 residues. CDR1 WSHSY and CDR2 SAAADI come from the germline V gene. The V and J ends lost 3 bases and 5 bases respectively, with 16 bases between them. CDR3 sequence: CASSEWGLGLETQYF. CDR3 bases: TGCGCCAGCAGTGAATGGGGGCTTGGATTGGAGACCCAGTACTTC.

The genes are TRBV7-9 and TRBJ1-1; TRBD1 matches 9 bases. CDR3 length: 13 residues. In germline, CDR1 is SEHNR, CDR2 FQNEAQ (reference sequence). V lost 6 bases to trimming and J lost 5 bases; unmatched junction nucleotides: 4. In nucleotides, the CDR3 is TGTGCCAGCAGGGGACAGGGCGGAACTGAAGCTTTCTTT. Translating gives CASRGQGGTEAFF.

The chain employs TRBV2 and TRBJ2-7; TRBD1 agrees at 7 bases. The CDR3 runs to 12 residues. Germline V gives CDR1 SNHLY, CDR2 FYNNEI. J was trimmed by 3 bases and V by 8 bases; bases with no gene match: 4. The CDR3: CASQRQGYEQYF. The CDR3, as DNA: TGTGCCAGCCAGAGACAGGGCTACGAGCAGTACTTC.

This clone appeared a single time. This CDR3 is CASSFGGGNTIYF. CDR3 sequence (DNA): TGCGCCAGCAGCTTCGGAGGTGGAAACACCATATATTTT. The chain uses TRBV5-1 and TRBJ1-3, with D unresolved. Germline V CDR1 and CDR2: SGHRS, YFSETQ. The CDR3 spans 13 residues. V lost 2 bases, J lost 3 bases, and 6 bases lay in between.

The DNA of the CDR3 is TGTGCCAGCAGCTTATTGACGATACGCGGGAGCTCCTACGAGCAGTACTTC. This gives the protein CASSLLTIRGSSYEQYF. The chain has TRBV7-9 and TRBJ2-7, with TRBD2 matching 7 bases. The CDR3 runs 17 residues. Germline V lookup: CDR1 SEHNR, CDR2 FQNEAQ (reference sequence). J gave up 0 bases and V 2 bases, and 10 bases lay outside the gene matches.

This clone was seen a handful of times. The chain combines TRBV4-2 with TRBJ2-7; 9 bases line up with TRBD2. From germline, CDR1 is LGHNA and CDR2 YNFKEQ. The CDR3 has 17 residues. The ends lost 0 bases at V and 0 bases at J; junction bases unmatched: 6. The CDR3 spells CASSQEGTSGYSYEQYF. In nucleotides, the CDR3 is TGTGCCAGCAGCCAAGAGGGAACTAGCGGGTACTCCTACGAGCAGTACTTC.

This chain uses TRBV9 with TRBJ2-5; possibly TRBD2 for D (6 bases). The germline CDR1 and CDR2 sequences are SGDLS and YYNGEE. V was pared by 0 bases and J by 0 bases, with 15 bases between. There are 17 residues in the CDR3. The CDR3 sequence is CASSVGPAGRYQETQYF. Here the CDR3 DNA reads TGTGCCAGCAGCGTAGGTCCGGCAGGGAGGTACCAAGAGACCCAGTACTTC.

This clone was recorded a few times. V gene TRBV6-5 combines with J gene TRBJ1-2; D ambiguous. The CDR3 has 14 amino acids. The germline V gene has CDR1 MNHEY and CDR2 SVGAGI. The V end lost 3 bases, the J end lost 2 bases, and 10 bases lay between the germline ends. CDR3 region: CASSYDPGNYGYTF. The CDR3 region has the DNA TGTGCCAGCAGTTATGATCCCGGGAACTATGGCTACACCTTC.

This chain connects TRBV15 to TRBJ1-2; possibly TRBD1 for D (5 bases). Trimming removed 5 bases from V and 6 bases from J, with 16 bases in between. CDR3 length: 14 residues. CDR1 and CDR2 (germline): LNHNV, YYDKDF (reference sequence). The CDR3 region is CATSYEVAGDGYTF. The CDR3 nucleotides read TGTGCCACCAGCTACGAGGTCGCGGGGGATGGCTACACCTTC.

The V gene is TRBV7-2, the J gene TRBJ2-7; D unclear. V lost 1 base and J 4 bases, leaving 11 bases between the germline ends. Germline lookup yields CDR1 SGHTA and CDR2 FQGNSA. The CDR3 has 14 residues. CDR3 nucleotides: TGTGCCAGCAGCTTAGTCGCAGGATTGTACGAGCAGTACTTC. This encodes CASSLVAGLYEQYF.

This sequence joins TRBV5-1 and TRBJ2-1, with 10 bases identical to TRBD2. The germline V gene encodes CDR1 SGHRS and CDR2 YFSETQ. The CDR3 covers 17 residues. Trimming removed 0 bases from V and 4 bases from J; junction bases left unmatched: 7. The CDR3 sequence: CASSLGLAGAIYNEQFF. The DNA of the CDR3 is TGCGCCAGCAGCTTGGGGCTAGCGGGAGCTATATACAATGAGCAGTTCTTC.

This clone has only a few counts. V and J are TRBV11-3 and TRBJ1-1; TRBD1 matches at 9 bases. There are 17 residues in the CDR3. The germline CDR1 and CDR2 sequences are SGHNT and YENEEA. The V and J ends lost 3 bases and 0 bases, in that order; junction bases with no gene match: 8. CDR3 sequence: CASSFPQGAKMNTEAFF. In nucleotides, the CDR3 is TGTGCCAGCAGCTTCCCACAGGGGGCTAAGATGAACACTGAAGCTTTCTTT.